Each of the 10 T cell receptor beta chains below was sequenced from the same sample in a study of cytomegalovirus exposure and HLA in healthy donors. The primer mix had 60 Vbeta and 13 Jbeta primers. Clones were read by immunoSEQ multiplex PCR, and TCRdb kept only the in-frame ones, dropping some. The sample lists roughly 140,000 clones, 73% occurring once. Sequences were obtained from PBMCs. The source is a human donor in good health.

The genes are TRBV9 and TRBJ2-5; 9 bases are shared with TRBD1. The CDR3 totals 15 residues. CDR1 is SGDLS, CDR2 YYNGEE, per germline. The V segment lost 2 bases and the J segment 5 bases; nucleotides outside the gene matches: 7. The CDR3 DNA is TGTGCCAGCAGCGTCCGGACAGGGGAGGGCGAGACCCAGTACTTC. Protein: CASSVRTGEGETQYF.

V is TRBV11-2 and J is TRBJ1-5; possibly TRBD1 for D (6 bases). CDR3 length: 14 residues. V lost 1 base and J lost 8, with 12 bases in between. Germline CDR1 and CDR2: SGHAT and FQNNGV. CDR3 sequence: CASSLGTGFEPQHF. The CDR3 DNA reads as TGTGCCAGCAGCTTAGGCACAGGGTTTGAGCCCCAGCATTTT.

This CDR3 is CSVTGTGVSNEKLFF. The CDR3, as DNA: TGCAGCGTCACCGGGACAGGGGTCTCTAATGAAAAACTGTTTTTT. The chain couples TRBV29-1 to TRBJ1-4; 10 nucleotides agree with TRBD1. The CDR3 spans 15 residues. From germline, CDR1 is SQVTM and CDR2 ANQGSEA. The ends lost 6 bases at V and 3 bases at J; junction bases unmatched: 7. The variable domain in full, completed from reference TRBV29-1 and TRBJ1-4, reads SAVISQKPSRDICQRGTSLTIQCQVDSQVTMMFWYRQQPGQSLTLIATANQGSEATYESGFVIDKFPISRPNLTFSTLTVSNMSPEDSSIYLCSVTGTGVSNEKLFFGSGTQLSVL.

The chain uses TRBV19 and TRBJ1-4; the D is unclear. CDR1 LNHDA and CDR2 SQIVND come from the germline V gene (reference sequence). The CDR3 covers 19 residues. The V end lost 7 bases, the J end lost 3 bases, and 27 bases lay between the germline ends. CDR3 sequence: CASIGSPNPRIRANEKLFF. DNA of the CDR3: TGTGCCAGTATTGGGAGTCCTAACCCCCGGATTAGGGCTAATGAAAAACTGTTTTTT.

The chain carries TRBV5-1 and TRBJ2-3; possible D gene TRBD2, 6 bases. This CDR3 contains 15 residues. Trimming cost V 2 bases and J 1 base, with 11 bases left between them. Germline assignment: CDR1 SGHRS and CDR2 YFSETQ. The DNA for the CDR3 is TGCGCCAGCAGCTTCGGAGGGACTGGCACAGATACGCAGTATTTT. Its translation: CASSFGGTGTDTQYF.

V is TRBV15 and J is TRBJ1-4; a weak D match, TRBD1 (6 bases). The CDR3 runs to 13 residues. V was cut by 3 bases and J by 12 bases, with 14 bases left in between. Germline loops: CDR1 LNHNV, CDR2 YYDKDF (reference sequence). The CDR3 here is CATSSDRRGELFF. The DNA for the CDR3 is TGTGCCACCAGCAGTGACAGGCGAGGGGAACTGTTTTTT.

The chain joins TRBV15 to TRBJ2-7; possibly TRBD1 for D (6 bases). The germline V gene has CDR1 LNHNV and CDR2 YYDKDF (reference sequence). V was trimmed by 6 bases and J by 3 bases, leaving 12 bases between them. The CDR3 is made up of 13 amino acids. In DNA form, the CDR3 reads TGTGCCACCAGGGCACAGGGCTTCTACGAGCAGTACTTC. The encoded protein is CATRAQGFYEQYF.

This chain uses TRBV5-1 with TRBJ2-7; 11 nucleotides align to TRBD2. V lost 7 bases and J lost 0; bases outside the gene matches: 18. Per germline, CDR1 SGHRS and CDR2 YFSETQ. The CDR3 runs 19 residues. The CDR3 DNA reads TGCGCCAGCCCTCAAAAAGGTACTAGCGGGAGTGGGGGCTCCTACGAGCAGTACTTC. Protein product: CASPQKGTSGSGGSYEQYF.

V gene TRBV27 combines with J gene TRBJ2-7, with no clear D. CDR1 MNHEY and CDR2 SMNVEV come from the germline V gene (reference sequence). This CDR3 region has 13 residues. V was trimmed by 3 bases and J by 0 bases, leaving 6 bases between them. This CDR3 reads CASSLFLSYEQYF. In DNA, the CDR3 is TGTGCCAGCAGTTTGTTTCTCTCCTACGAGCAGTACTTC.

This chain connects TRBV9 to TRBJ1-2; tentative D call: TRBD1 (5 bases). The V end lost 5 bases, the J end lost 7 bases, and 6 bases lay between the germline ends. The CDR3 covers 10 residues. Germline values: CDR1 SGDLS, CDR2 YYNGEE. The CDR3 DNA sequence: TGTGCCAGCAGGGGGCTTGGCTACACCTTC. Protein: CASRGLGYTF.